The 8 T cell receptor beta chains below were found in one sample sequenced in a study of blood T cells in healthy people across ages. Alongside a J-beta primer mix, a sample-barcoded 5' primer served in a second PCR lasting roughly 7 to 11 cycles. TCRdb ran MiXCR on the 5' RACE reads and lists one entry per CDR3 protein. The data show around 900,000 distinct CDR3 sequences, with under 35% seen just once and 15% to 20% held by the top ten. Sequenced material: blood. These receptors all come from a woman older than 75 in good health.

The chain combines TRBV10-3 with TRBJ1-2; D might be TRBD1 (5 bases). CDR3 length: 13 residues. Germline-derived CDR1 and CDR2 are ENHRY and SYGVKD. V lost 0 bases to trimming and J lost 8 bases, with 10 bases between them. CDR3 amino acids: CAISESTQGGYTF. CDR3 coding DNA: TGTGCCATCAGTGAGTCGACTCAGGGAGGCTACACCTTC.

This clonotype has at least ten counts. V is TRBV7-2 and J is TRBJ2-3; 10 positions match TRBD1. With 6 bases clipped from V and 3 bases from J, the junction kept 6 bases outside the gene matches. Germline V CDR1 and CDR2: SGHTA, FQGNSA. CDR3 length: 15 residues. CDR3 amino acids: CASRKPGQGTDTQYF. As DNA, the CDR3 is TGTGCCAGCAGAAAGCCGGGACAGGGGACAGATACGCAGTATTTT. The variable domain in full, completed from reference TRBV7-2 and TRBJ2-3, reads GAGVSQSPSNKVTEKGKDVELRCDPISGHTALYWYRQSLGQGLEFLIYFQGNSAPDKSGLPSDRFSAERTGGSVSTLTIQRTQQEDSAVYLCASRKPGQGTDTQYFGPGTRLTVL.

Regarding this clonotype: At one end, the junction sequence differs from germline, possibly due to a read error. The V and J genes are TRBV6-5 and TRBJ2-5; TRBD2 is a possible D gene (6 bases). This CDR3 is built from 13 residues. CDR1 is MNHEY and CDR2 is SVGAGI in the germline V gene. This CDR3 is CTSRIMGGKTQYF. CDR3 in DNA: TGTACCAGCAGAATAATGGGAGGAAAGACCCAGTACTTC.

This clonotype came up many times. This chain joins TRBV11-2 and TRBJ2-3, with D perhaps matching TRBD2 (5 bases). The DNA end favors TRBJ2-7, so the J call may be wrong. This CDR3 spans 11 amino acids. The germline CDR1 and CDR2 sequences are SGHAT and FQNNGV. The CDR3 here is CASSLGGRQYF. CDR3 nucleotide sequence: TGTGCCAGCAGCTTAGGAGGGAGGCAGTACTTC.

This clonotype was found many times. The chain employs TRBV12-3 or TRBV12-4 and TRBJ2-3; D possibly corresponds to TRBD1 (5 bases). V lost 7 bases and J lost 9, with 14 bases in between. This CDR3 comprises 12 residues. CDR3 sequence (DNA): TGTGCCAGCACCGTCGGAGCAGGGACGCAGTATTTT. Translating it yields CASTVGAGTQYF.

In this sample, this clonotype turned up a few times. CDR3 DNA sequence: TGTGCCAGCAGCTTAGGGGGGACACGGAGCTACAATGAGCAGTACTTC. This encodes CASSLGGTRSYNEQYF. The chain has TRBV7-2 and TRBJ2-7; D perhaps matches TRBD1 (6 bases). The CDR3 spans 16 residues. The V end lost 1 base, the J end lost 7 bases, and 20 bases lay between the germline ends. CDR1 is SGHTA and CDR2 is FQGNSA in the germline V gene.

Turning to this clonotype: A much larger clone is a single base away; this may be a read error. The genes are TRBV2 and TRBJ2-7; D is undetermined. Germline loops: CDR1 SNHLY, CDR2 FYNNEI. Trimming took off 10 bases at V and 9 bases at J, with 19 bases between the two ends. The CDR3 has 12 residues. This chain's CDR3 is CANQNTTMRQYF. CDR3 DNA sequence: TGTGCCAACCAAAATACCACGATGAGGCAGTACTTC.

This clonotype has at least ten counts. The chain has TRBV6-2 or TRBV6-3 and TRBJ2-7; D is perhaps TRBD1 or TRBD2 (5 bases each). CDR1 MNHEY and CDR2 SVGEGT come from the germline V gene. The CDR3 extends over 15 amino acids. V lost 5 bases to trimming and J lost 0 bases, with 14 bases between them. The CDR3 DNA follows: TGTGCCAGCAGTACCCCGGGACGTAGCTCCTACGAGCAGTACTTC. The encoded protein is CASSTPGRSSYEQYF.